The present TCR beta chain was sequenced within a study of identical twins. Each CDR3 protein is one row after TCRdb ran MiXCR on the 5' RACE reads. The sample includes 430,000 or so distinct CDR3 sequences, roughly 24% of them seen just once. Germline V gives CDR1 SGHVS, CDR2 FQNEAQ. Trimming took 1 base from V and 14 from J, leaving 19 bases between them. The CDR3 is 14 residues long. This clonotype was observed a few times. These data are also associated with another study on T cells expressing NK-cell markers. That work states: Obtained from sorted CD3+CD56+NKG2C+, CD3+CD56+NKG2C- and CD3+CD56-NKG2C+ T cells were the TCR beta repertoires.

The sequenced sample consisted of CD4+ T cells sorted from blood. The TCR comes from a woman under 30 in good health. The V gene is TRBV7-8, the J gene TRBJ2-3, with D maybe TRBD2 (6 bases). The chain's CDR3 is CASSLVTGTYLWYF. The CDR3 nucleotides read TGTGCCAGCAGCTTAGTAACTGGGACTTACCTTTGGTATTTT.